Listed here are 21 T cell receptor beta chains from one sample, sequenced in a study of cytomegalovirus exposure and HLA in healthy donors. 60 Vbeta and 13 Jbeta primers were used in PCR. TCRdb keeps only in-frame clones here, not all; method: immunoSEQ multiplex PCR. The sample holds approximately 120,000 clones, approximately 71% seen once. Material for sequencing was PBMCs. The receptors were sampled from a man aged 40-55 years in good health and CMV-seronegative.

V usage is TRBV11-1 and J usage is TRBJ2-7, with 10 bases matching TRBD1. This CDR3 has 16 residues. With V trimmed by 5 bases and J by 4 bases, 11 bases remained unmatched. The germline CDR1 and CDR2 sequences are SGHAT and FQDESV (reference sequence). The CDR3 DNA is TGTGCCAGCAGCCTCAAGGGACAGGGGTATGTGTACGAGCAGTACTTC. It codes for CASSLKGQGYVYEQYF.

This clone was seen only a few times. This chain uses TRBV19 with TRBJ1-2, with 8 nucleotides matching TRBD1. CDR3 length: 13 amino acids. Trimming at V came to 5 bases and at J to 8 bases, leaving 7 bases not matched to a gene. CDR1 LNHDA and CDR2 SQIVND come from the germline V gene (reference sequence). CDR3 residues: CASSVGQGGGYTF. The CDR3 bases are TGTGCCAGTAGTGTTGGACAGGGTGGCGGCTACACCTTC.

CDR3: CASSPRGGNTIYF. The CDR3 DNA reads TGTGCCAGCAGTCCCAGAGGTGGAAACACCATATATTTT. The chain combines TRBV27 with TRBJ1-3, with D unresolved. The CDR3 has 13 amino acids. CDR1 is MNHEY and CDR2 is SMNVEV in the germline V gene (reference sequence). The V end was cut by 5 bases, the J end by 3 bases, with 8 bases between.

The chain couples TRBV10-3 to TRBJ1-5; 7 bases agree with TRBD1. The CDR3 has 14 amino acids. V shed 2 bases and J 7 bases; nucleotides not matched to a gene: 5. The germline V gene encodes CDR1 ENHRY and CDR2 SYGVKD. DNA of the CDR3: TGTGCCATCAGTGAGCTTGGGACAGCCCAGCCCCAGCATTTT. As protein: CAISELGTAQPQHF.

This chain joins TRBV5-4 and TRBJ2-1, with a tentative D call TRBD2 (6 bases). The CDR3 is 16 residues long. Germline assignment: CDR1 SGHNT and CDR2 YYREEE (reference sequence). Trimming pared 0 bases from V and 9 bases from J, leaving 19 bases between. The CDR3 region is CASSLAGGERVGEQFF. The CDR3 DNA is TGTGCCAGCAGCTTGGCCGGGGGTGAACGGGTGGGTGAGCAGTTCTTC.

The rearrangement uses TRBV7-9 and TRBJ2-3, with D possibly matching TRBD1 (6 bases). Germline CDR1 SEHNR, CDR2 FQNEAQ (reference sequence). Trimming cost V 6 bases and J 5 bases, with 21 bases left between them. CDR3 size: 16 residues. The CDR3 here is CASRQFPTGPEDTQYF. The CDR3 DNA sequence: TGTGCCAGCAGGCAATTCCCCACAGGGCCCGAAGATACGCAGTATTTT. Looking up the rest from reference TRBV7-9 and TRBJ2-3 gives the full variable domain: DTGVSQNPRHKITKRGQNVTFRCDPISEHNRLYWYRQTLGQGPEFLTYFQNEAQLEKSRLLSDRFSAERPKGSFSTLEIQRTEQGDSAMYLCASRQFPTGPEDTQYFGPGTRLTVL.

CDR3 sequence reads: CASSSPGGETQYF. CDR3 bases: TGTGCCAGCAGCTCTCCGGGTGGGGAGACCCAGTACTTC. The chain recombines TRBV7-9 with TRBJ2-5; D remains unclear. The germline V gene encodes CDR1 SEHNR and CDR2 FQNEAQ (reference sequence). The CDR3 runs 13 residues. V lost 4 bases to trimming and J lost 5 bases, with 11 bases between them.

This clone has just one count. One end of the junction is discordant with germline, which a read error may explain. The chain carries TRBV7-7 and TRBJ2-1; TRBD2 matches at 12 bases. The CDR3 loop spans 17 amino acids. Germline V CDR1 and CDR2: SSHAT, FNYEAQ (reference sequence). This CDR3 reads CASSSLRLAGERGEQFF. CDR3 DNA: TGTGCTAGCAGCTCCCTTAGACTAGCGGGGGAGAGGGGTGAGCAGTTCTTC.

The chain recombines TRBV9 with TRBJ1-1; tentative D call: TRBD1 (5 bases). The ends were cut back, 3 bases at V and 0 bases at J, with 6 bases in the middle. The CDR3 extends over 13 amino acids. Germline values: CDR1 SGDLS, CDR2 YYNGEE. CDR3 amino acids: CASSEGMNTEAFF. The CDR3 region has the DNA TGTGCCAGCAGCGAGGGGATGAACACTGAAGCTTTCTTT.

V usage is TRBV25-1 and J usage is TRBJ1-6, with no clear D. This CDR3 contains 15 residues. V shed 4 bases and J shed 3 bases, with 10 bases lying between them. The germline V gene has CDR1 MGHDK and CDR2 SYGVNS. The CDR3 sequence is CASSVTSYYNSPLHF. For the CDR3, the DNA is TGTGCCAGCAGTGTAACAAGTTACTATAATTCACCCCTCCACTTT.

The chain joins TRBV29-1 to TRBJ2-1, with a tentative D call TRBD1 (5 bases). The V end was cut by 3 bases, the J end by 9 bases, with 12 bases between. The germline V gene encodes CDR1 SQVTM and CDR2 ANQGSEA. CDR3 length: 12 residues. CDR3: CSVEGQGAEQFF. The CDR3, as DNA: TGCAGCGTTGAGGGTCAGGGTGCTGAGCAGTTCTTC.

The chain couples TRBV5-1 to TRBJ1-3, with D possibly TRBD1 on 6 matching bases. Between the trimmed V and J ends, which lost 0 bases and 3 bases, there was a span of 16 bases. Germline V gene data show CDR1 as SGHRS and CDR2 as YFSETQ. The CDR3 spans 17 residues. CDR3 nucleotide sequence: TGCGCCAGCAGCTTGGCCTCGGTAGGGGGTCATGGAAACACCATATATTTT. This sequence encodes CASSLASVGGHGNTIYF.

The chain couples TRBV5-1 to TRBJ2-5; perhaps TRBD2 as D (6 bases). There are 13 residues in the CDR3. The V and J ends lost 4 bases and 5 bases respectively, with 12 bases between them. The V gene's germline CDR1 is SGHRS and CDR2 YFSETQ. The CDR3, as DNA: TGCGCCAGCAGCGTCGGGGGTGGTGAGACCCAGTACTTC. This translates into CASSVGGGETQYF.

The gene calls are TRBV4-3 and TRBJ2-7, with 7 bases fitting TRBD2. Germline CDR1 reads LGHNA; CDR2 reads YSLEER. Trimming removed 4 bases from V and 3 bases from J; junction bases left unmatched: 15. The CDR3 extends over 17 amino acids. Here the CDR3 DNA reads TGCGCCAGCAGCCCTCAGCCCTGGGAGGGAATCTACTACGAGCAGTACTTC. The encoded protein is CASSPQPWEGIYYEQYF.

CDR3 in DNA: TGTGCCAGCAGCGCGGGACTCACCTACGAGCAGTACTTC. Amino acids: CASSAGLTYEQYF. The chain is built from TRBV5-4 and TRBJ2-7, with a weak D call TRBD2 (6 bases). The germline V gene has CDR1 SGHNT and CDR2 YYREEE (reference sequence). The CDR3 runs 13 residues. V lost 4 bases and J 2 bases, leaving 10 bases between the germline ends.

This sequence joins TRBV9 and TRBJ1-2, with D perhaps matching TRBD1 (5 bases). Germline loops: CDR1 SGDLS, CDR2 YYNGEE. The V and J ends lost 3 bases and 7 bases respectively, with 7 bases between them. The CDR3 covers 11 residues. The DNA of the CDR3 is TGTGCCAGCAGCGCAGGGTCTGGCTACACCTTC. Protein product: CASSAGSGYTF.

The CDR3, as DNA: TGTGCCAGCAGCTTAGTACCTCGAACAGTACACGGGGAGCTGTTTTTT. Translation: CASSLVPRTVHGELFF. The rearrangement links TRBV7-2 to TRBJ2-2; D unclear. The length of the CDR3 is 16 residues. Looked up from germline, CDR1 is SGHTA and CDR2 is FQGNSA. The V end was cut by 1 base, the J end by 7 bases, with 16 bases between.

In DNA form, the CDR3 reads TGTGCCAGCAGCTTAATGCTAGCGGAAGGCACAGATACGCAGTATTTT. Translation gives CASSLMLAEGTDTQYF. The chain has TRBV7-2 and TRBJ2-3; 7 nucleotides line up with TRBD2. J was trimmed by 1 base and V by 2 bases; bases with no gene match: 6. CDR1 is SGHTA and CDR2 is FQGNSA in the germline V gene. CDR3 length equals 16 residues.

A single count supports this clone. This CDR3 is CASSPPPGLAGAYQETQYF. Written as DNA, the CDR3 is TGTGCCAGCAGCCCACCTCCGGGACTAGCGGGGGCCTACCAAGAGACCCAGTACTTC. This chain uses TRBV7-9 with TRBJ2-5; 14 bases fit TRBD2. The CDR3 length is 19 residues. Germline CDR1 SEHNR, CDR2 FQNEAQ (reference sequence). J lost 0 bases, V lost 5 bases, and 11 bases had no gene match.

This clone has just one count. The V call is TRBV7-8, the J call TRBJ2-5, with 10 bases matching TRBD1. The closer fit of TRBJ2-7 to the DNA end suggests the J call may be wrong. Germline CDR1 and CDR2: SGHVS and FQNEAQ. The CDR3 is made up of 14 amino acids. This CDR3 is CASSFLGQGSEQYF. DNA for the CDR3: TGTGCCAGCAGCTTTCTGGGACAGGGGAGCGAGCAGTACTTC.

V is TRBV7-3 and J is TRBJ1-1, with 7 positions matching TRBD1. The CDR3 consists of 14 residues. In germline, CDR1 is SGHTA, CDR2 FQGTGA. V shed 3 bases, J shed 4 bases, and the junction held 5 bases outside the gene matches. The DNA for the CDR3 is TGTGCCAGCAGCTTGAGGGACAGTAGCACTGAAGCTTTCTTT. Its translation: CASSLRDSSTEAFF. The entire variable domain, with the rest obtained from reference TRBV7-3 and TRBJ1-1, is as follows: GAGVSQTPSNKVTEKGKYVELRCDPISGHTALYWYRQSLGQGPEFLIYFQGTGAADDSGLPNDRFFAVRPEGSVSTLKIQRTERGDSAVYLCASSLRDSSTEAFFGQGTRLTVV.